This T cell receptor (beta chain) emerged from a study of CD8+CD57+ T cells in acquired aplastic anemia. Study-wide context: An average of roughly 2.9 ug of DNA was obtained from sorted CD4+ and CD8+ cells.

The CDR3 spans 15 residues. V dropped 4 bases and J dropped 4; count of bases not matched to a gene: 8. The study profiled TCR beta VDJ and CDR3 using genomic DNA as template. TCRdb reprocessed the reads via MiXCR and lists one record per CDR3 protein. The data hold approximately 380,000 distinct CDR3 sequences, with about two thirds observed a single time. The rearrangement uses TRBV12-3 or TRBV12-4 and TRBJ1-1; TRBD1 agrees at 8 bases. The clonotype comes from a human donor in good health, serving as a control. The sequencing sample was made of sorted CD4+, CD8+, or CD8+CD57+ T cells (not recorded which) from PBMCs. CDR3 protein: CASSSLTGAGTEAFF. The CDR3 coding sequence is TGTGCCAGCAGTTCTTTGACAGGGGCGGGCACTGAAGCTTTCTTT.